This entry lists 10 T cell receptor beta chains sequenced from one sample in a study of blood T cell repertoires in COVID-19. Clones were sequenced by immunoSEQ multiplex PCR, and TCRdb holds only the in-frame ones, with some missing. The top ten hold about 7% of the sample, which has about 33,000 clones, 85% seen once. Material: peripheral blood. Every receptor here comes from a human donor in a cohort sampled during active COVID-19.

V gene TRBV30 combines with J gene TRBJ1-2, with a possible D match to TRBD1 (5 bases). The CDR3 is 13 amino acids. V dropped 0 bases and J dropped 8 bases, with 13 bases sitting between them. CDR1 GTSNPN and CDR2 SVGIG come from the germline V gene (reference sequence). CDR3 nucleotides: TGTGCCTGGAGTGTAGTCGCAGGGCACGGCTACACCTTC. This gives the protein CAWSVVAGHGYTF.

The chain links TRBV12-3 or TRBV12-4 to TRBJ2-5; D unclear. Trimming removed 2 bases from V and 7 bases from J, with 8 bases in between. This CDR3 is built from 12 residues. The CDR3 DNA follows: TGTGCCAGCAGTTTACTAGAGACGACCCAGTACTTC. It translates to CASSLLETTQYF.

Only one count was recorded for this clone. V and J are TRBV11-2 and TRBJ1-1; 8 nucleotides agree with TRBD1. The CDR3 loop spans 14 amino acids. The germline CDR1 and CDR2 sequences are SGHAT and FQNNGV. J was trimmed by 4 bases and V by 4 bases; bases with no gene match: 5. This CDR3 is CASSSQGASTEAFF. CDR3 DNA: TGTGCCAGCAGCTCCCAGGGGGCCAGCACTGAAGCTTTCTTT.

This chain joins TRBV6-1 and TRBJ1-2, with a possible D match to TRBD1 (6 bases). V was shortened by 0 bases and J by 8 bases, with 13 bases between the two germline ends. Germline V gives CDR1 MNHNS, CDR2 SASEGT. The CDR3 runs to 14 residues. CDR3 loop: CASSEAPNRAGYTF. Written as DNA, the CDR3 is TGTGCCAGCAGTGAAGCCCCAAACAGGGCGGGCTACACCTTC.

The chain is built from TRBV5-5 and TRBJ1-1; D remains ambiguous. The ends were cut back, 4 bases at V and 6 bases at J, with 19 bases in the middle. Germline lookup yields CDR1 SGHKS and CDR2 YYEKEE (reference sequence). This CDR3 is built from 15 residues. DNA for the CDR3: TGTGCCAGCAGCCTAACGAACCACTTAAACTCTGAAGCTTTCTTT. Its protein product is CASSLTNHLNSEAFF.

The CDR3 region has the DNA TGTGCCAGCAGACCACAACTAGCGGGAGGTCACAATGAGCAGTTCTTC. It is translated as CASRPQLAGGHNEQFF. The V and J genes are TRBV28 and TRBJ2-1; TRBD2 aligns across 12 bases. The V gene end was trimmed by 6 bases and the J gene end by 5 bases; junction bases not matched to a gene: 8. This CDR3 has 16 amino acids. Germline CDR1 is MDHEN and CDR2 is SYDVKM.

The chain carries TRBV28 and TRBJ1-5, with D tentatively TRBD1 (6 bases). The CDR3 consists of 15 residues. Germline lookup yields CDR1 MDHEN and CDR2 SYDVKM. The V end was cut by 5 bases, the J end by 3 bases, with 14 bases between. The CDR3 DNA reads TGTGCCAGCAGTCCCGGGGGGGCCTACAATCAGCCCCAGCATTTT. This translates into CASSPGGAYNQPQHF.

This sequence joins TRBV18 and TRBJ1-5, with a weak D call TRBD1 (6 bases). The CDR3 contains 14 residues. CDR1 and CDR2 (germline): KGHSH, LQKENI. Trimming took off 6 bases at V and 6 bases at J, with 15 bases between the two ends. This CDR3 reads CASSLNRVGQPQHF. The CDR3 DNA reads as TGTGCCAGCTCCCTTAACAGGGTAGGTCAGCCCCAGCATTTT.

The chain has TRBV11-2 and TRBJ1-2; maybe TRBD1 (5 bases). The CDR3 spans 15 residues. Trimming pared 5 bases from V and 7 bases from J, leaving 20 bases between. The germline V gene encodes CDR1 SGHAT and CDR2 FQNNGV. CDR3 residues: CASSENPRGEGGYTF. The CDR3, as DNA: TGTGCCAGCAGCGAAAACCCCCGAGGGGAGGGTGGCTACACCTTC.

This clone was seen a few times. J is TRBJ1-1 and V is TRBV11-3; tentatively, D is TRBD1 (5 bases). The V and J ends lost 3 bases and 1 base respectively, with 9 bases between them. CDR3 length: 14 residues. Germline V gives CDR1 SGHNT, CDR2 YENEEA. The CDR3 region has the DNA TGTGCCAGCAGCTTCGCGGGGCCGAACACTGAAGCTTTCTTT. Translation gives CASSFAGPNTEAFF.